This record covers a single T cell receptor beta chain. Its antigen is still unknown. One base away there is no much larger clone; base qualities are not given. Collaborating institutions collected whole blood in K2EDTA tubes following their own protocols. For TCRbeta analysis, collaborators shipped samples as frozen whole blood, isolated PBMCs, or DNA extracted from either of those sample types. This specimen belongs to a study of blood T cell repertoires in COVID-19 (TCRdb year 2020). About the full investigation: Collaborator samples came from the United States, Italy and Spain and covered acute and convalescent phases of COVID-19. The material from the prospective study consisted of cDNA or gDNA derived from T cells, B-cell-depleted T cells, or PBMCs. Subjects who had been exposed to COVID-19, were actively infected with it, or had recovered from it provided the deeply sampled blood TCRbeta repertoires that made up the dataset. The repertoires were released in a freely available public database intended as a resource for research on the immune response to SARS-CoV-2. The samples were drawn from two sources: the first 160 participants of the ongoing ImmuneRACE study, and 950 to 1,500 subjects contributed by 6 global collaborators. Nearly every sample came with metadata listing a de-identified subject ID, COVID-19 status, age in years and sex. Where available, HLA class I and class II types were obtained from metadata supplied by the sample provider rather than from assay-based typing. Here is what the overall study found, with its caveats: How much clinical and demographic metadata was included differed by source and by participant, and the metadata was provided uncurated.

Compared with germline, V lacks 8 bases and J lacks 7 bases; bases without a gene match: 12. CDR1 is given as LNHDA and CDR2 as SQIVND, both from the germline V gene (reference sequence). The CDR3 runs 16 residues from the cysteine to the phenylalanine. Only the CDR3 DNA stays, 48 bases, in frame from base 1. TCRbeta CDR3 regions were amplified from genomic DNA by means of the immunoSEQ Assay, a bias-controlled multiplex PCR. Per the original workflow: Nucleated cell counts per sample were estimated from amplification of reference gene primers within the assay. To quantify the absolute abundance of each unique TCRbeta CDR3 rearrangement, sequence reads were collapsed and filtered. For each sample, productive Simpson clonality was calculated by taking the square root of Simpson's diversity index across productive rearrangements. Not all clones reach the TCRdb copy of this immuneACCESS table, which keeps in-frame sequences only. Checked studies attribute under half of the gap to unresolved V genes and leave the rest unexplained. That table furnishes V, J and clone size, whereas the DNA furnished D and trimming. Across this sample there are 100,000 to 120,000 clones, with 70% to 90% seen only once. The leading ten clones occupy roughly 5% of the sample.

This TCR was recovered from a human donor in a cohort sampled during active COVID-19. The sequence is built from TRBV19 and TRBJ1-6, with 9 bases aligning to TRBD1. Sequences were obtained from peripheral blood. Here is the DNA: TGTGCCAGTCGCGAAACAGGGGGCGACACGAATTCACCCCTCCACTTT. It specifies CASRETGGDTNSPLHF.